A single sample gave rise to the 20 T cell receptor beta chains below, sequenced in a study of naive and memory T cell subsets. The beta constant-region primer was an equimolar mix of two oligonucleotides covering TRBC1 and TRBC2. Nested alpha and beta constant-region primers with the SP2 primer drove four PCR rounds on ligated cDNA. TCRdb independently ran MiXCR on the UMI-ligation and nested PCR reads; one entry per CDR3 protein. This sample carries roughly 130,000 distinct CDR3 sequences, 30% to 45% of them seen once, and the ten largest clones take approximately 0.9%. Sequencing was carried out using central memory CD4+ T cells from blood. Source of these receptors: a human donor in good health.

The CDR3 DNA sequence: TGTGCCAGCAGTCCTGACGGAGCCCTGGGGACCCAGTACTTC. It yields the protein CASSPDGALGTQYF. This rearrangement joins TRBV28 to TRBJ2-5; D is unclear. Trimming stripped 5 bases from V and 7 bases from J, with 17 bases between. This CDR3 has 14 amino acids. In germline, CDR1 is MDHEN, CDR2 SYDVKM.

The chain carries TRBV9 and TRBJ2-1, with D possibly matching TRBD2 (5 bases). Germline CDR1 SGDLS, CDR2 YYNGEE. Trimming cost V 0 bases and J 0 bases, with 13 bases left between them. The CDR3 spans 17 residues. This CDR3 is CASSVAVGGLSYNEQFF. The CDR3 DNA reads TGTGCCAGCAGCGTAGCGGTCGGCGGACTCTCCTACAATGAGCAGTTCTTC.

This rearrangement joins TRBV27 to TRBJ2-7, with no clear D. This CDR3 contains 15 residues. Germline CDR1 MNHEY, CDR2 SMNVEV (reference sequence). The V end lost 5 bases, the J end lost 5 bases, and 19 bases lay between the germline ends. CDR3 in DNA: TGTGCCAGCAGTCGGAAAGGCCAGACCTGGGACGAGCAGTACTTC. Its translation: CASSRKGQTWDEQYF.

The rearrangement joins TRBV28 to TRBJ2-3, with 11 bases aligning to TRBD2. This CDR3 has 16 residues. Trimming cost V 6 bases and J 0 bases; bases outside gene matches: 5. The germline CDR1 and CDR2 sequences are MDHEN and SYDVKM. As DNA, the CDR3 is TGTGCCAGCAGCTCCGGACTAGCGGGTAGCACAGATACGCAGTATTTT. It specifies CASSSGLAGSTDTQYF.

This clonotype came up a few times. The J gene is TRBJ2-1, the V gene TRBV9; 14 bases are shared with TRBD2. CDR3 length: 17 amino acids. Germline V gives CDR1 SGDLS, CDR2 YYNGEE. The V segment lost 0 bases and the J segment 7 bases; nucleotides outside the gene matches: 6. CDR3 nucleotides: TGTGCCAGCAGCGTAGGACTAGCGGGAGGGCCGCAAAATGAGCAGTTCTTC. Translation: CASSVGLAGGPQNEQFF.

V usage is TRBV27 and J usage is TRBJ2-7; no clear D gene. This CDR3 region has 16 residues. Trimming removed 6 bases at V and 1 base at J, with 19 bases between. Germline lookup yields CDR1 MNHEY and CDR2 SMNVEV (reference sequence). CDR3 region: CASSDLNPVYSYEQYF. The CDR3 DNA sequence: TGTGCCAGCAGCGACCTTAACCCTGTATATTCCTACGAGCAGTACTTC.

This clonotype was picked up a small number of times. V is TRBV4-3 and J is TRBJ2-3, with TRBD2 matching 9 bases. After removal of 6 bases from V and 0 bases from J, the junction contained 4 bases not matched to a gene. This CDR3 spans 15 amino acids. Germline CDR1 LGHNA, CDR2 YSLEER. CDR3 sequence (DNA): TGCGCCAGCAGTCATACTAGCGGGAGCACAGATACGCAGTATTTT. Protein: CASSHTSGSTDTQYF.

As concerns this clonotype: The missing conserved phenylalanine or tryptophan at the end of this CDR3 makes a read error likely. It is unclear where the CDR3 begins or ends on the DNA, so no DNA is shown, and the CDR3 is as TCRdb lists it. The V call is TRBV6-1, the J call TRBJ2-1; TRBD1, the table's D call, lacks a check against the DNA. Germline V CDR1 and CDR2: MNHNS, SASEGT. The CDR3 totals 14 residues, both ends included. The CDR3 region is CASSAPGGGGYSID.

This clonotype was counted a few times. The V and J genes are TRBV11-2 and TRBJ1-1, with D unresolved. V was shortened by 3 bases and J by 6 bases, with 11 bases between the two germline ends. This CDR3 contains 13 residues. CDR1 and CDR2 from the germline V gene are SGHAT and FQNNGV. DNA for the CDR3: TGTGCCAGCAGCTTCGTTGCGGACGCTGAAGCTTTCTTT. It specifies CASSFVADAEAFF.

This clonotype came up many times. The rearrangement links TRBV28 to TRBJ2-4; D is perhaps TRBD1 or TRBD2 (5 bases each). Trimming took off 7 bases at V and 8 bases at J, with 21 bases between the two ends. Germline CDR1 MDHEN, CDR2 SYDVKM. CDR3 length: 15 amino acids. CDR3 sequence: CASTHKKNWGHIQYF. The DNA of the CDR3 is TGTGCCAGCACCCATAAGAAAAATTGGGGACACATTCAGTACTTC.

This clonotype has a single count. V gene TRBV3-1 combines with J gene TRBJ2-1; D not certain. The CDR3 is 15 amino acids. Germline V gene data show CDR1 as LGHDT and CDR2 as YNNKEL (reference sequence). V was pared by 0 bases and J by 2 bases, with 8 bases between. This CDR3 reads CASSQDAATYNEQFF. The CDR3 DNA is TGTGCCAGCAGCCAAGATGCGGCCACCTACAATGAGCAGTTCTTC.

This clonotype has only a few counts. The V call is TRBV7-9, the J call TRBJ2-3; D unresolved. The V end was cut by 10 bases, the J end by 5 bases, with 7 bases between. Germline values: CDR1 SEHNR, CDR2 FQNEAQ (reference sequence). The CDR3 is 10 amino acids. In DNA, the CDR3 is TGTGCCATCATCCTAGATACGCAGTATTTT. This gives the protein CAIILDTQYF.

The chain couples TRBV2 to TRBJ1-5; TRBD1 might be the D (5 bases). The CDR3 spans 14 residues. The V gene lost 5 bases and the J gene lost 4 bases, with 12 bases spanning the gap. Germline CDR1 and CDR2: SNHLY and FYNNEI. CDR3 sequence reads: CASSLGLLNQPQHF. CDR3 DNA sequence: TGTGCCAGCAGTTTGGGACTGCTAAATCAGCCCCAGCATTTT.

The V gene is TRBV9, the J gene TRBJ2-5; 8 bases map to TRBD1. V lost 0 bases and J lost 0; bases outside the gene matches: 1. This CDR3 comprises 15 residues. Germline lookup yields CDR1 SGDLS and CDR2 YYNGEE. The CDR3 loop is CASSVGDRNQETQYF. The CDR3, as DNA: TGTGCCAGCAGCGTAGGGGACAGGAACCAAGAGACCCAGTACTTC.

By share, this clonotype counts as medium-sized (0.01 to 0.1%). The chain employs TRBV28 and TRBJ2-1; 13 bases fit TRBD2. The CDR3 is made up of 18 amino acids. Germline V gene sequence: CDR1 MDHEN, CDR2 SYDVKM. The J segment lost 0 bases and the V segment lost 5 bases, leaving 7 bases of the junction unmatched. CDR3 loop: CASSPQTSGGSSYNEQFF. The CDR3 bases are TGTGCCAGCAGTCCACAGACTAGCGGGGGGAGCTCCTACAATGAGCAGTTCTTC.

In this sample, this clonotype turned up a few times. J is TRBJ2-5 and V is TRBV25-1, with 8 bases lining up with TRBD2. Germline CDR1 is MGHDK and CDR2 is SYGVNS. The CDR3 spans 16 residues. Trimming cost V 0 bases and J 4 bases; bases outside gene matches: 7. CDR3 protein: CASSEYRTGGPETQYF. The CDR3 DNA reads TGTGCCAGCAGTGAATATCGGACGGGAGGGCCAGAGACCCAGTACTTC.

This clonotype was seen a handful of times. The genes are TRBV5-5 and TRBJ1-1; the D gene is possibly TRBD1 (5 bases). CDR3 length equals 14 residues. V lost 4 bases and J 1 base, leaving 11 bases between the germline ends. In germline, CDR1 is SGHKS, CDR2 YYEKEE (reference sequence). As DNA, the CDR3 is TGTGCCAGCAGCCGTAGTACAGGGAACACTGAAGCTTTCTTT. Translation gives CASSRSTGNTEAFF.

This clonotype showed up just a few times. This chain connects TRBV7-8 to TRBJ1-3, with D tentatively TRBD1 (6 bases). CDR3 length equals 19 residues. In germline, CDR1 is SGHVS, CDR2 FQNEAQ. Trimming pared 2 bases from V and 3 bases from J, leaving 23 bases between. The chain's CDR3 is CASSLIATSRGRVGNTIYF. CDR3 sequence (DNA): TGTGCCAGCAGCTTAATAGCCACCTCCCGGGGGCGCGTTGGAAACACCATATATTTT.

This clonotype appeared a single time. V gene TRBV6-2 or TRBV6-3 combines with J gene TRBJ2-7; 7 nucleotides align to TRBD2. J gave up 3 bases and V 2 bases, and 7 bases lay outside the gene matches. Looked up from germline, CDR1 is MNHEY and CDR2 is SVGEGT. The CDR3 runs to 15 residues. CDR3 coding DNA: TGTGCCAGCAGTTACGTTGGCGGGAGTGTCTACGAGCAGTACTTC. This gives the protein CASSYVGGSVYEQYF.

This chain connects TRBV28 to TRBJ1-1; a weak D match, TRBD1 (5 bases). The germline V gene has CDR1 MDHEN and CDR2 SYDVKM. Deletions cut 5 bases from V and 0 bases from J, with 10 bases between. CDR3 length: 14 amino acids. The CDR3 DNA is TGTGCCAGCAGTAAGCACAGGTTGAACACTGAAGCTTTCTTT. Encoded protein: CASSKHRLNTEAFF.